This T cell receptor beta chain was recovered during a study of post-analysis software for immune sequencing data. To note about this clonotype: Its antigen remains unknown.

Presence of unique molecular identifiers characterized the TCR beta cDNA libraries. TCRdb re-analysed the PCR reads in MiXCR, keeping a single row per CDR3 protein. This repertoire shows 750,000 to 900,000 distinct CDR3 sequences, just over 45% found once; its top ten account for just under 5%. The CDR3 runs to 16 residues. Trimming took 8 bases from V and 0 from J; bases not matched to a gene: 10. The germline CDR1 and CDR2 sequences are SNHLY and FYNNEI. Findings and limits, study-wide: Versus controls, multiple sclerosis patients showed significantly lower diversity (normalized Chao1). Compared with controls, patients had more of about 5 TRBV segments, including TRBV5-6, TRBV5-1 and TRBV20-1.

Sequencing input: blood. This chain connects TRBV2 to TRBJ2-1; 7 nucleotides line up with TRBD2. The TCR sequence derives from a girl aged 5-17 years with multiple sclerosis. The CDR3 loop is CASCCPGGSSYNEQFF. DNA for the CDR3: TGTGCCAGCTGTTGTCCGGGGGGAAGCTCCTACAATGAGCAGTTCTTC.